The clone carrying this T cell receptor (beta chain) was counted only a few times. What it recognizes is unknown. This CDR3 comprises 16 residues. After removal of 5 bases from V and 4 bases from J, the junction contained 8 bases not matched to a gene. Germline-derived CDR1 and CDR2 are SGHVS and FNYEAQ. This sample is drawn from a study of identical twins. Broader study findings: Within twin pairs, the out-of-frame alpha sequences they shared showed excess low generation probability. Excess twin sharing in beta out-of-frame sequences was weaker. Zero-insertion findings could be partly confounded by invariant cells (MAIT and iNKT cells).

Healthy Caucasian donors formed the entire cohort. TCRdb re-called the 5' RACE reads through MiXCR, storing one row per CDR3 protein. The sample includes about 240,000 distinct CDR3 sequences, approximately 10% of them seen just once. The rearrangement links TRBV7-6 to TRBJ1-2; TRBD1 matches 12 bases. Sequenced input: memory T cells sorted from blood. This TCR derives from a man aged 45 to 65 in good health. CDR3 DNA: TGTGCCAGCAGCCCCGGGACAGGGGGCAGGAGCTATGGCTACACCTTC. Protein sequence: CASSPGTGGRSYGYTF.